This T cell receptor (beta chain) was obtained from a study of monozygotic twins with inflammatory bowel disease. TCRdb re-called the 5' RACE reads, yielding one record per CDR3 amino acid sequence without DNA. Its listing shows approximately 200,000 distinct CDR3 sequences. For this clonotype: Antigen specificity is unknown.

Germline assignment: CDR1 MNHNS and CDR2 SASEGT. This CDR3 is 16 amino acids long. The study, taken as a whole, reports: No discrimination was achieved between different T cell subtypes.

This chain uses TRBV6-1 with TRBJ2-1; the D gene TCRdb calls, TRBD2, cannot be checked with no DNA. The receptor was derived from a human donor with ulcerative colitis or Crohn's disease, or a healthy co-twin of an affected twin (not recorded which). The sequenced sample consisted of blood. The CDR3 spells CASSEMAGSSYNEQFF.